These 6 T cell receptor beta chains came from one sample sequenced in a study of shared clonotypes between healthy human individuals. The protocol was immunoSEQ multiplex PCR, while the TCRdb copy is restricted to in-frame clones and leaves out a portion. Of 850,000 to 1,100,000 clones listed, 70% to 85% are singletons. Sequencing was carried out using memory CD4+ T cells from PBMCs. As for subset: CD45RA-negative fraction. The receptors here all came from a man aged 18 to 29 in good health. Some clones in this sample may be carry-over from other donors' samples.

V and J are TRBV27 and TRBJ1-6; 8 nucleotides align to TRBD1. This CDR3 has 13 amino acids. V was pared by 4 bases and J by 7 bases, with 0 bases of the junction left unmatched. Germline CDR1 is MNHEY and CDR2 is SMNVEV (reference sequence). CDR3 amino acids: CASSWDRNSPLHF. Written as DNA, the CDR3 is TGTGCCAGCAGTTGGGACAGGAATTCACCCCTCCACTTT.

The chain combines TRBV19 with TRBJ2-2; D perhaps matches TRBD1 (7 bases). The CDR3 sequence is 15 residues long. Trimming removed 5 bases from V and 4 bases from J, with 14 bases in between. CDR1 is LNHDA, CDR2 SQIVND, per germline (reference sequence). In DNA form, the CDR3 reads TGTGCCAGTAGTTTACAGGGGCGGGGCACCGGGGAGCTGTTTTTT. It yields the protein CASSLQGRGTGELFF.

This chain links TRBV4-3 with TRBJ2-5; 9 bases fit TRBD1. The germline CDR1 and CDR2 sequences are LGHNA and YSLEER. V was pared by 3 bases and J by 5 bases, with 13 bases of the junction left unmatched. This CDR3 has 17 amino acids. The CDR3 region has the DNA TGCGCCAGCAGCCACCTACCTCCGAACAGGGGGCCGGAGACCCAGTACTTC. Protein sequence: CASSHLPPNRGPETQYF.

CDR3 sequence: CASSLTSGSNEQYF. The CDR3 bases are TGCGCCAGCAGCTTGACTAGCGGGAGCAACGAGCAGTACTTC. The V and J genes are TRBV5-1 and TRBJ2-7; 11 bases match TRBD2. The CDR3 has 14 residues. CDR1 is SGHRS, CDR2 YFSETQ, per germline. J was trimmed by 5 bases and V by 1 base; bases with no gene match: 2.

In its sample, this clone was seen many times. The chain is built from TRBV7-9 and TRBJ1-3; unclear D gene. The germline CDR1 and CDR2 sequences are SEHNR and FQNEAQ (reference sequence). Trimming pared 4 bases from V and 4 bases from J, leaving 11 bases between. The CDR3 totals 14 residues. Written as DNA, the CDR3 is TGTGCCAGCAGCTACCGGGTGGCGGGAAACACCATATATTTT. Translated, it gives CASSYRVAGNTIYF.

CDR3 region: CASSHLHQETQYF. In nucleotides, the CDR3 is TGTGCCAGCAGTCACCTTCACCAAGAGACCCAGTACTTC. The rearrangement uses TRBV25-1 and TRBJ2-5; no firm D call. The CDR3 runs to 13 residues. Trimming stripped 5 bases from V and 0 bases from J, with 7 bases between. Germline V gene data show CDR1 as MGHDK and CDR2 as SYGVNS.